Listed here are 8 T cell receptor beta chains from one sample, sequenced in a study of cytomegalovirus exposure and HLA in healthy donors. The PCR had 60 Vbeta and 13 Jbeta primers. Clones were sequenced by immunoSEQ multiplex PCR, and TCRdb holds only the in-frame ones, with some missing. The sample lists 120,000 to 150,000 clones; approximately 84% were seen once. Material: PBMCs. The receptors stem from a woman aged 35 to 49 in good health and CMV-seronegative.

This rearrangement joins TRBV28 to TRBJ2-5; 8 bases are a match to TRBD2. Germline trimming cut 10 bases from V and 4 bases from J; bases unmatched to any gene: 8. Germline V lookup: CDR1 MDHEN, CDR2 SYDVKM. The CDR3 contains 13 residues. For the CDR3, the DNA is TGTGCCATAAAGCGGGAGAGTCGAGAGACCCAGTACTTC. It is translated as CAIKRESRETQYF.

The V call is TRBV10-2, the J call TRBJ1-5, with 7 positions matching TRBD1. V dropped 8 bases and J dropped 3; count of bases not matched to a gene: 4. CDR1 WSHSY and CDR2 SAAADI come from the germline V gene. The CDR3 consists of 13 residues. The CDR3 sequence: CASGGQNNQPQHF. CDR3 bases: TGCGCCAGCGGGGGACAGAACAATCAGCCCCAGCATTTT.

The V gene is TRBV27, the J gene TRBJ2-2; no definite D call. Germline V gene lookup returns CDR1 MNHEY and CDR2 SMNVEV (reference sequence). The CDR3 is made up of 15 amino acids. The ends were cut back, 3 bases at V and 4 bases at J, with 12 bases in the middle. The CDR3 DNA is TGTGCCAGCAGTTTCTTCCGGGTGGGCACCGGGGAGCTGTTTTTT. Its protein is CASSFFRVGTGELFF.

This chain joins TRBV6-5 and TRBJ1-3; 8 bases are shared with TRBD1. Germline values: CDR1 MNHEY, CDR2 SVGAGI. This CDR3 has 16 residues. J was trimmed by 2 bases and V by 0 bases; bases with no gene match: 3. CDR3: CASSYSQGAPGNTIYF. CDR3 coding DNA: TGTGCCAGCAGTTACTCCCAGGGGGCGCCTGGAAACACCATATATTTT.

The chain recombines TRBV7-9 with TRBJ2-7; 8 positions agree with TRBD1. Trimming took 5 bases from V and 1 from J; bases not matched to a gene: 10. CDR1 and CDR2 (germline): SEHNR, FQNEAQ (reference sequence). The CDR3 is 16 residues long. CDR3 bases: TGTGCCAGCAGCCCCGGTGCGGGACAGGCTTCCTACGAGCAGTACTTC. Protein product: CASSPGAGQASYEQYF.

J is TRBJ2-1 and V is TRBV28; TRBD1 matches 10 bases. V was clipped by 5 bases and J by 9 bases; unmatched bases: 10. The CDR3 runs to 15 residues. Germline V gene sequence: CDR1 MDHEN, CDR2 SYDVKM. The CDR3 loop reads CASSEPGQGYSEQFF. CDR3 DNA sequence: TGTGCCAGCAGTGAACCGGGACAGGGGTATAGTGAGCAGTTCTTC. The full variable domain, in which reference TRBV28 and TRBJ2-1 provide the parts outside the CDR3, is DVKVTQSSRYLVKRTGEKVFLECVQDMDHENMFWYRQDPGLGLRLIYFSYDVKMKEKGDIPEGYSVSREKKERFSLILESASTNQTSMYLCASSEPGQGYSEQFFGPGTRLTVL.

The chain combines TRBV18 with TRBJ2-7; TRBD1 matches at 11 bases. V was pared by 3 bases and J by 6 bases, with 10 bases of the junction left unmatched. Germline V CDR1 and CDR2: KGHSH, LQKENI. The CDR3 extends over 16 amino acids. CDR3 coding DNA: TGTGCCAGCTCACCTTTTCCAGGACAGGGGGCCGGCGAGCAGTACTTC. Translation gives CASSPFPGQGAGEQYF.

This chain joins TRBV7-2 and TRBJ1-3; D is unclear. Germline V gene lookup returns CDR1 SGHTA and CDR2 FQGNSA. CDR3 size: 15 residues. The germline V and J ends were trimmed by 0 bases and 4 bases, with 10 bases remaining between them. CDR3 protein: CASSLARVSGNTIYF. CDR3 in DNA: TGTGCCAGCAGCTTAGCGAGGGTCAGCGGAAACACCATATATTTT.